Reported below is one T cell receptor (beta chain). Germline-derived CDR1 and CDR2 are SQVTM and ANQGSEA. This CDR3 spans 13 amino acids. This record comes from a study of T cells expressing NK-cell markers. TCRdb re-analyzed the 5' RACE reads; it lists each CDR3 protein once, without DNA. The sample includes some 280,000 distinct CDR3 sequences. This chain connects TRBV29-1 to TRBJ2-1. Source material: blood T cells: a sorted CD56 or NKG2C T cell subset, CD4+ or CD8+ T cells, or bulk PBMC T cells (not recorded which). This receptor was taken from a man between 18 and 35 years old in good health. CDR3 region: CSVEDLGQRGQFF.